Below, 28 T cell receptor beta chains from the same sample are listed, as sequenced in a study of response to subunit inactivated influenza vaccine (dated by TCRdb to about 2018). The receptor library was made with RT-PCR. For sequencing, an Illumina HiSeq 2500 was employed. The raw public data were reprocessed by TCRdb itself: fastp quality trimming at Q25, MiXCR clonotype calling, in-frame beta chains only. Every CDR3 protein is listed once, alongside the most common genes and DNA of its rows. This sample has approximately 530,000 distinct CDR3 sequences in its table, and 6.5% to 8% of those were observed once. In total, the top ten clones hold 13% of the sample. This material consisted of PBMCs from blood, taken 23 to 25 months after vaccination. These receptors all come from a man aged 50-75 years who received an inactivated influenza vaccine. Donor details come from another sample of the same person, matched by shared clones.

This clonotype was seen repeatedly, ten times or more. V usage is TRBV5-1 and J usage is TRBJ2-7, with TRBD1 matching 11 bases. V lost 3 bases and J lost 5; bases outside the gene matches: 4. The CDR3 totals 14 residues. Germline V gene sequence: CDR1 SGHRS, CDR2 YFSETQ. In nucleotides, the CDR3 is TGCGCCAGCAGCTCGGACAGGGGGCTCAACGAGCAGTACTTC. Its translation is CASSSDRGLNEQYF.

The V and J genes are TRBV7-8 and TRBJ2-3, with 7 bases aligning to TRBD2. The germline V gene encodes CDR1 SGHVS and CDR2 FQNEAQ. The CDR3 runs to 17 residues. V lost 3 bases and J lost 0; bases outside the gene matches: 9. DNA of the CDR3: TGTGCCAGCAGCTTCTCGGGGGGACCGGCTAGCACAGATACGCAGTATTTT. Translation: CASSFSGGPASTDTQYF.

Details on this clonotype: Given a much more abundant clone one base away, this may be a read error. J is TRBJ2-3 and V is TRBV20-1; perhaps TRBD2 as D (5 bases). The CDR3 contains 15 residues. Trimming cost V 6 bases and J 5 bases, with 21 bases left between them. Germline V gene lookup returns CDR1 DFQATT and CDR2 SNEGSKA (reference sequence). CDR3 coding DNA: TGCAGTGCCGAAAAATCGGGGAGCCTAGGAGATACGCAGTATTTT. As protein: CSAEKSGSLGDTQYF.

This clonotype appeared many times. The chain uses TRBV12-3 or TRBV12-4 and TRBJ2-7; D is undetermined. The CDR3 runs 11 residues. Trimming cost V 5 bases and J 7 bases, with 9 bases left between them. CDR3 region: CASSTLGEQYF. As DNA, the CDR3 is TGTGCCAGCAGTACTCTAGGGGAGCAGTACTTC.

This clonotype was detected ten times or more. The chain is built from TRBV9 and TRBJ2-1, with 8 bases lining up with TRBD2. Germline V lookup: CDR1 SGDLS, CDR2 YYNGEE. The CDR3 totals 15 residues. J gave up 3 bases and V 0 bases, and 2 bases lay outside the gene matches. The CDR3 region has the DNA TGTGCCAGCAGCGTAGATACTAGCGGCTACAATGAGCAGTTCTTC. Translating gives CASSVDTSGYNEQFF. Filled out from reference TRBV9 and TRBJ2-1, the complete variable domain reads DSGVTQTPKHLITATGQRVTLRCSPRSGDLSVYWYQQSLDQGLQFLIQYYNGEERAKGNILERFSAQQFPDLHSELNLSSLELGDSALYFCASSVDTSGYNEQFFGPGTRLTVL.

Only a few counts were recorded for this clonotype. The chain uses TRBV10-3 and TRBJ2-1, with D perhaps matching TRBD1 (6 bases). V lost 7 bases and J 6 bases, leaving 13 bases between the germline ends. Germline V gene lookup returns CDR1 ENHRY and CDR2 SYGVKD. The CDR3 is 13 amino acids. This CDR3 reads CAINDRDTNEQFF. The DNA for the CDR3 is TGTGCCATCAATGACCGGGACACCAATGAGCAGTTCTTC.

The V and J genes are TRBV6-2 or TRBV6-3 and TRBJ2-3; 15 bases map to TRBD2. The CDR3 totals 15 residues. The germline CDR1 and CDR2 sequences are MNHEY and SVGEGT. Trimming cost V 5 bases and J 3 bases; bases outside gene matches: 0. CDR3 nucleotide sequence: TGTGCCAGCAGTGGACTAGCGGGGGGGACAGATACGCAGTATTTT. Its protein product is CASSGLAGGTDTQYF.

The chain joins TRBV4-3 to TRBJ2-7; TRBD1 matches 12 bases. J lost 2 bases, V lost 4 bases, and 9 bases had no gene match. CDR1 and CDR2 from the germline V gene are LGHNA and YSLEER. CDR3 length: 17 residues. In DNA form, the CDR3 reads TGCGCCAGCAGCCGAATTAACCGGGACAGGGGGCCCTACGAGCAGTACTTC. Its protein product is CASSRINRDRGPYEQYF.

This clonotype has a count of ten or more. The rearrangement uses TRBV20-1 and TRBJ2-3; 7 nucleotides match TRBD1. CDR1 and CDR2 from the germline V gene are DFQATT and SNEGSKA (reference sequence). This CDR3 spans 13 amino acids. V lost 7 bases and J lost 3; bases outside the gene matches: 7. CDR3 in amino acids: CSGARGWTDTQYF. The CDR3 nucleotides read TGCAGTGGGGCCAGGGGGTGGACAGATACGCAGTATTTT.

This clonotype was recorded at least ten times. The chain joins TRBV5-1 to TRBJ2-2; 7 nucleotides align to TRBD1. J was trimmed by 0 bases and V by 4 bases; bases with no gene match: 6. The germline CDR1 and CDR2 sequences are SGHRS and YFSETQ. The CDR3 is made up of 16 amino acids. CDR3 in amino acids: CASSQTGTANTGELFF. CDR3 nucleotide sequence: TGCGCCAGCAGCCAGACAGGGACAGCGAACACCGGGGAGCTGTTTTTT. Combining the CDR3 with reference TRBV5-1 and TRBJ2-2 gives the whole variable domain KAGVTQTPRYLIKTRGQQVTLSCSPISGHRSVSWYQQTPGQGLQFLFEYFSETQRNKGNFPGRFSGRQFSNSRSEMNVSTLELGDSALYLCASSQTGTANTGELFFGEGSRLTVL.

In this sample, this clonotype turned up many times. The chain recombines TRBV24-1 with TRBJ2-1; D is undetermined. V lost 5 bases and J 0 bases, leaving 10 bases between the germline ends. This CDR3 is built from 15 residues. CDR1 is KGHDR and CDR2 is SFDVKD in the germline V gene. This chain's CDR3 is CATSGLADSYNEQFF. CDR3 nucleotides: TGTGCCACCAGTGGTCTGGCGGACTCCTACAATGAGCAGTTCTTC.

This chain joins TRBV5-1 and TRBJ2-7; D possibly corresponds to TRBD2 (6 bases). Trimming removed 0 bases at V and 3 bases at J, with 19 bases between. The V gene's germline CDR1 is SGHRS and CDR2 YFSETQ. CDR3 length equals 17 residues. The CDR3 loop reads CASSLVSDLFGGYEQYF. CDR3 nucleotide sequence: TGCGCCAGCAGCTTGGTTAGCGACCTCTTCGGGGGCTACGAGCAGTACTTC.

The sample holds a few counts of this clonotype. The chain uses TRBV15 and TRBJ2-5; D ambiguous. From germline, CDR1 is LNHNV and CDR2 YYDKDF (reference sequence). This CDR3 comprises 14 residues. V shed 2 bases and J shed 4 bases, with 11 bases lying between them. For the CDR3, the DNA is TGTGCCACCAGCAGACCTCAGGCAGGAGAGACCCAGTACTTC. Its protein is CATSRPQAGETQYF.

In its sample, this clonotype was seen a few times. V usage is TRBV6-5 and J usage is TRBJ2-5; tentatively, D is TRBD1 (6 bases). Germline V gene sequence: CDR1 MNHEY, CDR2 SVGAGI. The CDR3 runs 14 residues. The germline V and J ends were trimmed by 2 bases and 9 bases, with 16 bases remaining between them. CDR3 nucleotide sequence: TGTGCCAGCAGTTACGACAGGTCCTCGGTTTCCCAGTACTTC. This sequence encodes CASSYDRSSVSQYF.

The sample holds one count of this clonotype. The rearrangement uses TRBV6-2 or TRBV6-3 and TRBJ2-5, with 8 bases aligning to TRBD2. CDR3 length: 16 residues. Germline loops: CDR1 MNHEY, CDR2 SVGEGT. Trimming at V came to 5 bases and at J to 5 bases, leaving 13 bases not matched to a gene. Here the CDR3 reads CASSLGLGFLGETQYF. In DNA form, the CDR3 reads TGTGCCAGCAGTCTGGGACTAGGGTTCCTTGGGGAGACCCAGTACTTC.

This clonotype was counted only a few times. The chain recombines TRBV19 with TRBJ1-1; 8 nucleotides line up with TRBD1. The CDR3 contains 17 residues. Germline CDR1 and CDR2: LNHDA and SQIVND (reference sequence). After removal of 7 bases from V and 0 bases from J, the junction contained 13 bases not matched to a gene. The CDR3 region has the DNA TGTGCCAGTATTGGGAACAGGGGGAAACTCATGAACACTGAAGCTTTCTTT. Translation gives CASIGNRGKLMNTEAFF.

This clonotype came up many times. The chain recombines TRBV7-2 with TRBJ2-3, with D perhaps TRBD1 (7 bases). The V and J ends lost 5 bases and 4 bases respectively, with 16 bases between them. CDR1 and CDR2 from the germline V gene are SGHTA and FQGNSA. The CDR3 is 15 amino acids. The CDR3 region is CASSPLRRGPDTQYF. The CDR3 coding sequence is TGTGCCAGCAGCCCGCTCAGGAGGGGGCCAGATACGCAGTATTTT.

In this sample, this clonotype turned up a few times. The chain carries TRBV6-2 or TRBV6-3 and TRBJ2-1, with 7 bases lining up with TRBD2. This CDR3 spans 17 amino acids. Germline-derived CDR1 and CDR2 are MNHEY and SVGEGT. With V trimmed by 5 bases and J by 7 bases, 17 bases remained unmatched. CDR3 residues: CASSPGGLVGGPNEQFF. The CDR3 DNA follows: TGTGCCAGCAGTCCCGGCGGTTTAGTGGGAGGGCCGAATGAGCAGTTCTTC.

This clonotype has just a few counts. The chain joins TRBV6-5 to TRBJ2-2, with D uncertain. V lost 6 bases, J lost 6 bases, and 8 bases lay in between. There are 12 residues in the CDR3. Germline V gene lookup returns CDR1 MNHEY and CDR2 SVGAGI. CDR3 loop: CASRPRSGELFF. The CDR3 nucleotides read TGTGCCAGCAGACCTAGGTCCGGGGAGCTGTTTTTT.

This clonotype has a handful of counts. The chain is built from TRBV5-1 and TRBJ2-3; the match to TRBD2 covers 11 bases. From germline, CDR1 is SGHRS and CDR2 YFSETQ. The CDR3 sequence is 16 residues long. The ends lost 4 bases at V and 2 bases at J; junction bases unmatched: 6. The CDR3 DNA reads TGCGCCAGCAGCCAGGGGACTAGCGGAACCACAGATACGCAGTATTTT. Amino acid sequence: CASSQGTSGTTDTQYF.

This clonotype has only a few counts. This chain joins TRBV20-1 and TRBJ2-1, with D possibly being TRBD1 (6 bases). This CDR3 is built from 14 residues. The V gene lost 1 base and the J gene lost 8 bases, with 15 bases spanning the gap. The germline gives CDR1 DFQATT, CDR2 SNEGSKA (reference sequence). In DNA form, the CDR3 reads TGCAGTGCTAGAGCCTTGACAGGTTTGCATGAGCAGTTCTTC. It encodes CSARALTGLHEQFF.

The V and J genes are TRBV7-6 and TRBJ2-7; D call uncertain. CDR3 length equals 13 residues. Germline V lookup: CDR1 SGHVS, CDR2 FNYEAQ. Deletions cut 5 bases from V and 6 bases from J, with 14 bases between. This CDR3 is CASSPLVLAEQYF. The CDR3 coding sequence is TGTGCCAGCAGCCCTCTAGTGCTGGCCGAGCAGTACTTC. Full variable domain (outside the CDR3, taken from reference TRBV7-6 and TRBJ2-7): GAGVSQSPRYKVTKRGQDVALRCDPISGHVSLYWYRQALGQGPEFLTYFNYEAQQDKSGLPNDRFSAERPEGSISTLTIQRTEQRDSAMYRCASSPLVLAEQYFGPGTRLTVT.

This clonotype has at least ten counts. The chain links TRBV29-1 to TRBJ2-3; no clear D. V was cut by 0 bases and J by 2 bases, with 9 bases left in between. Germline V lookup: CDR1 SQVTM, CDR2 ANQGSEA. This CDR3 is 14 amino acids long. In DNA, the CDR3 is TGCAGCGTTGAAGATCTCCCAGCCACAGATACGCAGTATTTT. This codes for CSVEDLPATDTQYF.

The rearrangement links TRBV28 to TRBJ2-1; D may correspond to TRBD1 or TRBD2 (5 bases each). Between the trimmed V and J ends, which lost 1 base and 6 bases, there was a span of 13 bases. CDR1 MDHEN and CDR2 SYDVKM come from the germline V gene. There are 15 residues in the CDR3. The CDR3 here is CASSLLTTRGNEQFF. CDR3 sequence (DNA): TGTGCCAGCAGTTTATTGACCACGAGGGGCAATGAGCAGTTCTTC.

This clonotype showed up just a few times. The V call is TRBV20-1, the J call TRBJ2-3; 9 nucleotides align to TRBD2. Germline values: CDR1 DFQATT, CDR2 SNEGSKA (reference sequence). CDR3 length: 14 residues. J was trimmed by 4 bases and V by 7 bases; bases with no gene match: 9. CDR3 DNA sequence: TGCAGTGGCAGCCCGGGACTAGCTGCAGATACGCAGTATTTT. This translates into CSGSPGLAADTQYF.

This clonotype has just a few counts. CDR3 region: CASSSETRGGEQYF. The CDR3 coding sequence is TGTGCCAGCAGCTCGGAAACACGGGGCGGCGAGCAGTACTTC. This chain links TRBV7-9 with TRBJ2-7, with D perhaps being TRBD1 or TRBD2 (5 bases each). Germline V gene lookup returns CDR1 SEHNR and CDR2 FQNEAQ (reference sequence). V gave up 4 bases and J gave up 6 bases, with 16 bases separating them. This CDR3 is built from 14 residues.

The table lists this clonotype with many counts. This rearrangement joins TRBV20-1 to TRBJ2-1; 9 nucleotides line up with TRBD2. The CDR3 covers 14 residues. The germline CDR1 and CDR2 sequences are DFQATT and SNEGSKA (reference sequence). Germline trimming cut 6 bases from V and 6 bases from J; bases unmatched to any gene: 9. The DNA of the CDR3 is TGCAGTGCCGAGGGGCGGGGGGGTCGCAATGAGCAGTTCTTC. It is translated as CSAEGRGGRNEQFF.

A word on this clonotype: Since a much larger clone is just one base distant, this may be a read error. Likely a read error: the CDR3 ends without its conserved phenylalanine or tryptophan. The CDR3 here is CASSLGGLDAGELFV. The CDR3 DNA reads TGCGCCAGCAGCTTGGGTGGACTAGACGCCGGGGAGCTGTTTGTT. The chain uses TRBV5-1 and TRBJ2-2, with 7 bases identical to TRBD2. This CDR3 has 15 residues. Trimming at V came to 0 bases and at J to 6 bases, leaving 5 bases not matched to a gene. Germline V CDR1 and CDR2: SGHRS, YFSETQ.